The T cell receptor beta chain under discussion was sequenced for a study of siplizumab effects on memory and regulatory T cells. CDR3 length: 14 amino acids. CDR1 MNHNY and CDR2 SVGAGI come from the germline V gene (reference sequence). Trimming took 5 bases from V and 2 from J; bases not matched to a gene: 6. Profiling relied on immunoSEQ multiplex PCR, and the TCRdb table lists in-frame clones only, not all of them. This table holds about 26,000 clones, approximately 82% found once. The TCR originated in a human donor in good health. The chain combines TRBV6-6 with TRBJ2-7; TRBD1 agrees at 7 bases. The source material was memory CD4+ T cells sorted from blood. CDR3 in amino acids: CASSPRQGPYEQYF. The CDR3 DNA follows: TGTGCCAGCAGTCCCCGACAGGGACCCTACGAGCAGTACTTC.